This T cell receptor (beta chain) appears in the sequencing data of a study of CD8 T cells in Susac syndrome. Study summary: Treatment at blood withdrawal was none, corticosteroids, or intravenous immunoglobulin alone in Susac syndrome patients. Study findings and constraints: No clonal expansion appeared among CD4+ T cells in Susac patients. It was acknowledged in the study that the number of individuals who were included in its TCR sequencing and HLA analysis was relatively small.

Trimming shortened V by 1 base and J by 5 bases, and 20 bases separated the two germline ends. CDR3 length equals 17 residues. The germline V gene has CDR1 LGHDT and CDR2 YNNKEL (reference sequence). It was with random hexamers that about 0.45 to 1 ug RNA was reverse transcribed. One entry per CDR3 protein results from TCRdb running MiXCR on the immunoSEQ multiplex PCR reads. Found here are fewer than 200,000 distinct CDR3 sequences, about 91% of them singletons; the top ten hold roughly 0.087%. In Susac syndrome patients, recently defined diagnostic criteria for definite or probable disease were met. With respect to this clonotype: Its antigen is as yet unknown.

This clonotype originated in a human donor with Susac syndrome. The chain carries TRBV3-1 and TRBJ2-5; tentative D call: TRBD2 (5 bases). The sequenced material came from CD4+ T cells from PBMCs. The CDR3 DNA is TGTGCCAGCAGCCAAGGTCGTGGTATCCGGGGTTCGGAGACCCAGTACTTC. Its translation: CASSQGRGIRGSETQYF.